A single sample is the source of the 28 T cell receptor beta chains below, sequenced in a study of memory CD4+ T cells and cytomegalovirus serostatus. Profiled with immunoSEQ multiplex PCR; TCRdb holds only in-frame clones, not every one. The sample contains about 27,000 clones, about 78% of which appear only once. Single viable CD3+CD4+CD8-CD45RO+ cells were sorted as the memory CD4+ T cells. The sequencing sample was made of memory CD4+ T cells from blood. Receptor source: an adult in good health and CMV-seronegative.

CDR3 loop: CASSFGYQETQYF. The CDR3 coding sequence is TGTGCCAGCAGCTTTGGATACCAAGAGACCCAGTACTTC. V is TRBV7-8 and J is TRBJ2-5, with no clear D. This CDR3 spans 13 amino acids. V was cut by 3 bases and J by 0 bases, with 5 bases left in between. Germline V gene data show CDR1 as SGHVS and CDR2 as FQNEAQ.

The genes are TRBV29-1 and TRBJ1-2, with 7 positions matching TRBD1. The CDR3 has 12 residues. Per the germline V gene, CDR1 is SQVTM and CDR2 is ANQGSEA. With V trimmed by 6 bases and J by 5 bases, 6 bases remained unmatched. Here the CDR3 DNA reads TGCAGCGTCGGGACAGTCTCTTATGGCTACACCTTC. This codes for CSVGTVSYGYTF.

The rearrangement links TRBV6-5 to TRBJ2-7; D may be TRBD1 (6 bases). The CDR3 loop spans 14 amino acids. Trimming took off 0 bases at V and 3 bases at J, with 9 bases between the two ends. In germline, CDR1 is MNHEY, CDR2 SVGAGI. The CDR3 sequence: CASSYSARGYEQYF. The CDR3 DNA reads TGTGCCAGCAGTTACTCCGCCAGGGGCTACGAGCAGTACTTC.

The count of this clone is one. V usage is TRBV18 and J usage is TRBJ1-2, with 12 bases that match TRBD1. Germline CDR1 is KGHSH and CDR2 is LQKENI. The V gene end was trimmed by 1 base and the J gene end by 6 bases; junction bases not matched to a gene: 6. The CDR3 loop spans 16 amino acids. CDR3 amino acids: CASSPLGTGGANGYTF. CDR3 in DNA: TGTGCCAGCTCACCACTCGGGACAGGGGGCGCGAATGGCTACACCTTC.

This chain joins TRBV6-5 and TRBJ1-1; tentatively, D is TRBD1 (6 bases). This CDR3 has 16 residues. Per germline, CDR1 MNHEY and CDR2 SVGAGI. V was trimmed by 0 bases and J by 5 bases, leaving 16 bases between them. CDR3 in DNA: TGTGCCAGCAGTTACTCGAGCAGGGGCAGGCAAACTGAAGCTTTCTTT. This sequence encodes CASSYSSRGRQTEAFF.

The CDR3 bases are TGCAGTGCTAGTGGTGGGAGCCCCCAGCATTTT. Its protein product is CSASGGSPQHF. V gene TRBV20-1 combines with J gene TRBJ1-5; D unresolved. Germline V gene data show CDR1 as DFQATT and CDR2 as SNEGSKA (reference sequence). This CDR3 region has 11 residues. Trimming took off 3 bases at V and 10 bases at J, with 10 bases between the two ends.

The gene calls are TRBV7-3 and TRBJ2-1; tentatively, D is TRBD2 (5 bases). V was cut by 4 bases and J by 1 base, with 14 bases left in between. Germline V lookup: CDR1 SGHTA, CDR2 FQGTGA. The CDR3 is made up of 16 amino acids. CDR3 coding DNA: TGTGCCAGCAGCTCCGGACCTGAGGGATCCTACAATGAGCAGTTCTTC. Residues: CASSSGPEGSYNEQFF.

The V and J genes are TRBV27 and TRBJ1-2; D gene uncertain. Trimming stripped 4 bases from V and 7 bases from J, with 10 bases between. The CDR3 is 12 amino acids. The germline V gene encodes CDR1 MNHEY and CDR2 SMNVEV (reference sequence). The chain's CDR3 is CASSSASSGYTF. The CDR3 nucleotides read TGTGCCAGCAGTTCAGCGTCTTCTGGCTACACCTTC.

This chain joins TRBV4-3 and TRBJ1-2; TRBD1 is a possible D gene (5 bases). Germline V gene sequence: CDR1 LGHNA, CDR2 YSLEER. V lost 0 bases and J lost 5, with 13 bases in between. The CDR3 spans 15 residues. In nucleotides, the CDR3 is TGCGCCAGCAGCCAAGAATCCAGGGAAGGGTATGGCTACACCTTC. Translation: CASSQESREGYGYTF.

This clone has just a few counts. This chain uses TRBV28 with TRBJ1-1, with 9 bases fitting TRBD1. This CDR3 spans 13 amino acids. J lost 10 bases, V lost 5 bases, and 8 bases had no gene match. Germline V gene sequence: CDR1 MDHEN, CDR2 SYDVKM. In DNA, the CDR3 is TGTGCCAGCAGTCCGGGACAGGGTCGCGGAGCTTTCTTT. Amino acid sequence: CASSPGQGRGAFF.

This clone was detected only once. The chain is built from TRBV7-9 and TRBJ2-3; 7 bases are shared with TRBD2. The CDR3 is 14 amino acids. The junction had 9 bases not matched to a gene; V was cut back by 6 bases and J by 6 bases. The germline V gene has CDR1 SEHNR and CDR2 FQNEAQ (reference sequence). The DNA for the CDR3 is TGTGCCAGCAGGCGGGGGTCTCACGCGGATACGCAGTATTTT. Translated: CASRRGSHADTQYF.

For this clone: Within the sample, other DNA sequences also encode this same CDR3. The V call is TRBV6-1, the J call TRBJ2-3; D is unclear. The CDR3 covers 10 residues. In germline, CDR1 is MNHNS, CDR2 SASEGT. V was cut by 9 bases and J by 4 bases, with 5 bases left in between. CDR3 bases: TGTGCCAGTAGAGCAGATACGCAGTATTTT. This encodes CASRADTQYF.

This clone appeared a single time. V is TRBV27 and J is TRBJ2-7; 7 nucleotides agree with TRBD2. V dropped 6 bases and J dropped 0; count of bases not matched to a gene: 11. CDR3 size: 16 residues. Germline-derived CDR1 and CDR2 are MNHEY and SMNVEV (reference sequence). Here the CDR3 reads CASSPRGSGPSYEQYF. The CDR3 DNA reads TGTGCCAGCAGCCCTCGGGGTAGCGGGCCCTCCTACGAGCAGTACTTC.

This clone was seen a handful of times. This chain joins TRBV19 and TRBJ1-4; maybe TRBD1 (5 bases). Germline CDR1 reads LNHDA; CDR2 reads SQIVND (reference sequence). V was trimmed by 8 bases and J by 0 bases, leaving 13 bases between them. CDR3 length equals 15 residues. CDR3 sequence reads: CASSDRFATNEKLFF. The DNA of the CDR3 is TGTGCCAGTTCAGACAGATTTGCAACTAATGAAAAACTGTTTTTT.

This chain uses TRBV4-1 with TRBJ2-5; D may correspond to TRBD1 or TRBD2 (5 bases each). The CDR3 sequence is 16 residues long. Germline CDR1 reads MGHRA; CDR2 reads YSYEKL. V shed 0 bases and J shed 1 base, with 12 bases lying between them. The CDR3 is CASSQEVRAGQETQYF. The CDR3 bases are TGCGCCAGCAGCCAAGAGGTCAGGGCGGGCCAAGAGACCCAGTACTTC.

This chain connects TRBV13 to TRBJ1-1; no definite D call. The V end lost 6 bases, the J end lost 4 bases, and 12 bases lay between the germline ends. The CDR3 length is 13 residues. The germline V gene has CDR1 PRHDT and CDR2 FYEKMQ (reference sequence). CDR3: CASSFSTATEAFF. In DNA, the CDR3 is TGTGCCAGCAGTTTCTCGACCGCCACTGAAGCTTTCTTT.

For this clone: The sample holds other DNA sequences that translate to the same CDR3. The chain recombines TRBV27 with TRBJ2-1; D is tentatively TRBD1 or TRBD2 (5 bases each). Germline CDR1 reads MNHEY; CDR2 reads SMNVEV (reference sequence). The CDR3 extends over 14 amino acids. Trimming stripped 1 base from V and 9 bases from J, with 13 bases between. The CDR3 sequence: CASSLWTGHSEQFF. CDR3 nucleotide sequence: TGTGCCAGCAGTTTATGGACGGGGCATAGTGAGCAGTTCTTC.

The V call is TRBV10-2, the J call TRBJ2-5, with a tentative D call TRBD2 (6 bases). Germline V gene lookup returns CDR1 WSHSY and CDR2 SAAADI. V was clipped by 10 bases and J by 7 bases, with 22 bases between them. The CDR3 has 14 residues. CDR3 amino acids: CATLDSTGEVTQYF. The CDR3, as DNA: TGCGCCACTCTTGACAGCACGGGGGAAGTGACCCAGTACTTC.

The rearrangement joins TRBV5-4 to TRBJ2-3, with 8 bases fitting TRBD2. Germline V gene sequence: CDR1 SGHNT, CDR2 YYREEE (reference sequence). This CDR3 comprises 16 residues. Trimming took 2 bases from V and 2 from J; bases not matched to a gene: 7. CDR3 nucleotide sequence: TGTGCCAGCAGCTTCCGGACGGGAGGGCCCACAGATACGCAGTATTTT. Residues: CASSFRTGGPTDTQYF.

The V and J genes are TRBV18 and TRBJ1-5, with TRBD1 matching over 7 bases. This CDR3 spans 14 amino acids. The junction had 6 bases not matched to a gene; V was cut back by 5 bases and J by 5 bases. Per germline, CDR1 KGHSH and CDR2 LQKENI. CDR3 nucleotide sequence: TGTGCCAGCTCAAGAGGACAGGTTTATCAGCCCCAGCATTTT. This encodes CASSRGQVYQPQHF.

The chain links TRBV19 to TRBJ1-5; TRBD1 matches at 9 bases. In germline, CDR1 is LNHDA, CDR2 SQIVND (reference sequence). CDR3 length: 15 amino acids. V shed 4 bases and J 4 bases; nucleotides not matched to a gene: 5. The CDR3 is CASSRDRVPNQPQHF. The DNA for the CDR3 is TGTGCCAGTAGTAGGGACAGGGTCCCAAATCAGCCCCAGCATTTT.

The V and J genes are TRBV2 and TRBJ2-2; no clear D. The CDR3 loop spans 14 amino acids. Trimming removed 7 bases from V and 6 bases from J, with 15 bases in between. The germline gives CDR1 SNHLY, CDR2 FYNNEI. The CDR3 loop is CASTIRGGAGELFF. In nucleotides, the CDR3 is TGTGCCAGCACTATAAGAGGCGGTGCCGGGGAGCTGTTTTTT.

The chain has TRBV7-9 and TRBJ2-3; 13 positions agree with TRBD2. V lost 5 bases to trimming and J lost 14 bases; unmatched junction nucleotides: 16. The CDR3 is 16 amino acids. CDR1 and CDR2 from the germline V gene are SEHNR and FQNEAQ (reference sequence). The CDR3 protein is CASSPGTSGVYDPGYF. CDR3 nucleotide sequence: TGTGCCAGCAGCCCGGGGACTAGCGGGGTTTATGACCCGGGGTATTTT.

V gene TRBV19 combines with J gene TRBJ2-3, with TRBD2 identical over 9 bases. This CDR3 region has 13 residues. Germline loops: CDR1 LNHDA, CDR2 SQIVND (reference sequence). V shed 7 bases and J 4 bases; nucleotides not matched to a gene: 3. The CDR3 is CASKKREADTQYF. CDR3 DNA sequence: TGTGCCAGTAAAAAGCGGGAGGCAGATACGCAGTATTTT.

This clone was picked up one time. The rearrangement uses TRBV4-3 and TRBJ2-7; 9 nucleotides agree with TRBD2. In germline, CDR1 is LGHNA, CDR2 YSLEER. The CDR3 has 14 residues. The V and J ends lost 5 bases and 6 bases, in that order; junction bases with no gene match: 8. The CDR3 nucleotides read TGCGCCAGCAGCGTCGCGGGAGGGTCAGGCGAGCAGTACTTC. Residues: CASSVAGGSGEQYF.

This chain joins TRBV5-1 and TRBJ2-1; D not resolved. Germline loops: CDR1 SGHRS, CDR2 YFSETQ. CDR3 length equals 15 residues. Trimming cost V 0 bases and J 0 bases, with 7 bases left between them. The CDR3 nucleotides read TGCGCCAGCAGCTTGGTAGATGGCTCCTACAATGAGCAGTTCTTC. Its protein is CASSLVDGSYNEQFF.

V and J are TRBV4-3 and TRBJ1-6, with a tentative D call TRBD1 (6 bases). V was pared by 0 bases and J by 9 bases, with 18 bases between. The CDR3 covers 17 residues. CDR1 and CDR2 (germline): LGHNA, YSLEER. CDR3 region: CASSQEPTGGGSSPLHF. CDR3 in DNA: TGCGCCAGCAGCCAAGAACCGACAGGCGGAGGTAGTTCACCCCTCCACTTT.

The chain uses TRBV6-1 and TRBJ2-7; 12 nucleotides align to TRBD2. The CDR3 contains 15 residues. The V segment lost 6 bases and the J segment 5 bases; nucleotides outside the gene matches: 8. Germline values: CDR1 MNHNS, CDR2 SASEGT. As DNA, the CDR3 is TGTGCCAGCAGAACCCTAGCGGGGGGGCTCCACGAGCAGTACTTC. Encoded protein: CASRTLAGGLHEQYF.